This TCR beta chain emerged from a study of blood T cell repertoires in COVID-19. About the research overall: The United States, Italy and Spain provided the acute and convalescent COVID-19 samples. From T cells, B-cell-depleted T cells, or PBMCs came the material, which was cDNA or gDNA.

Original processing notes: Amplification of reference gene primers was used by the study to estimate nucleated cell counts. Clones were read by immunoSEQ multiplex PCR, and TCRdb kept only the in-frame ones, dropping some. For V, J and clone size, that table is used; D and trimming come from the DNA. The sample has 250,000 or so clones; 88% are singletons. Per germline, CDR1 SGDLS and CDR2 YYNGEE. The CDR3 covers 15 residues. Trimming shortened V by 4 bases and J by 10 bases, and 18 bases separated the two germline ends. The chain joins TRBV9 to TRBJ1-6; maybe TRBD1 (5 bases). The sample comprised peripheral blood. The clonotype originates from a woman in her sixties with acute or convalescent COVID-19. CDR3: CASSPEGGTQSPLHF. DNA for the CDR3: TGTGCCAGCAGCCCCGAGGGAGGGACCCAATCACCCCTCCACTTT.